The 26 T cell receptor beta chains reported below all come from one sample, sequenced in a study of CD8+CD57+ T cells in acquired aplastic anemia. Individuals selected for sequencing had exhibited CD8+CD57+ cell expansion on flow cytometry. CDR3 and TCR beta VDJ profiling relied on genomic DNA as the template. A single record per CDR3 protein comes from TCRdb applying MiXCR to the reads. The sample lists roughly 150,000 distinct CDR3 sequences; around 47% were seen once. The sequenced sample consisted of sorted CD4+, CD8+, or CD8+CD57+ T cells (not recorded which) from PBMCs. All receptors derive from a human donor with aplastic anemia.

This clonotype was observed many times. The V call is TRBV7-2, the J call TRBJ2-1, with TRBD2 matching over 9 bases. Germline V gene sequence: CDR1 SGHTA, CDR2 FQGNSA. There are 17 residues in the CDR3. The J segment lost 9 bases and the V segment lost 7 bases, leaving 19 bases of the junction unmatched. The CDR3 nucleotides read TGTGCCAGCAACGGTGAGTCCCGGCGGGAGGGCCGGGGTGAGCAGTTCTTC. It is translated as CASNGESRREGRGEQFF.

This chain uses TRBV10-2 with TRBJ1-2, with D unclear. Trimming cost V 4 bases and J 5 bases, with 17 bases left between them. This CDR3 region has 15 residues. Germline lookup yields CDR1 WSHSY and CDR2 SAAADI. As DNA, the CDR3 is TGCGCCAGCAGTGTAACTAGCGGGGAAAGGTATGGCTACACCTTC. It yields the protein CASSVTSGERYGYTF.

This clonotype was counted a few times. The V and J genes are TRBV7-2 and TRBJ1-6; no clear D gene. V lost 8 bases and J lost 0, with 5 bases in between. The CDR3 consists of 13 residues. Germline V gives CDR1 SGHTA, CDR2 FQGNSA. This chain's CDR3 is CASLGSYNSPLHF. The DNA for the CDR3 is TGTGCCAGCCTCGGCTCCTATAATTCACCCCTCCACTTT.

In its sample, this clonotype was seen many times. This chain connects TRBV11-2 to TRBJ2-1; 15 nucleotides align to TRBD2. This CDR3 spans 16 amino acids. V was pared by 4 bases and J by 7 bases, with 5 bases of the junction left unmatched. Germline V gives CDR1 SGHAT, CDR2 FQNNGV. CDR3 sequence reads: CASSSPGTSGRNEQFF. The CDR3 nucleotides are TGTGCCAGCAGCTCACCGGGGACTAGCGGGAGGAATGAGCAGTTCTTC. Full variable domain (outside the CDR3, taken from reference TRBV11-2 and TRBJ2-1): EAGVAQSPRYKIIEKRQSVAFWCNPISGHATLYWYQQILGQGPKLLIQFQNNGVVDDSQLPKDRFSAERLKGVDSTLKIQPAKLEDSAVYLCASSSPGTSGRNEQFFGPGTRLTVL.

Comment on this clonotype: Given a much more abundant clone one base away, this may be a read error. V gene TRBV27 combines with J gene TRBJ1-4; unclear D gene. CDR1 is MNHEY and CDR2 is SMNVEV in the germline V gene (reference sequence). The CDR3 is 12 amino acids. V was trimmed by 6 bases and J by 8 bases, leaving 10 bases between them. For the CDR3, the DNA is TGTGCCAGCAGATCAACACAGGAAAAACTGTTTTTT. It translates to CASRSTQEKLFF.

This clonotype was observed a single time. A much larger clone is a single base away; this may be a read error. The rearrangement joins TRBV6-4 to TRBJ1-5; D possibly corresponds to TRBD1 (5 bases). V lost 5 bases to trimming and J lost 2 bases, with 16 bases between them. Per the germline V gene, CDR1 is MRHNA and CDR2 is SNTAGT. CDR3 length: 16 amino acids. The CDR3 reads CASSPPSGGGNQPQHF. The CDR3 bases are TGTGCCAGCAGTCCCCCCTCGGGGGGTGGCAATCAGCCCCAGCATTTT.

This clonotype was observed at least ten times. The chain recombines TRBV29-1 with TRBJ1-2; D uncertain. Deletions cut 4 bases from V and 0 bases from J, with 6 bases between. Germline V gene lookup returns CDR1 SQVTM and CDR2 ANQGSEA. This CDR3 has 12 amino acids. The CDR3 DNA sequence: TGCAGCGTTGGGATGACTAACTATGGCTACACCTTC. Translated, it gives CSVGMTNYGYTF.

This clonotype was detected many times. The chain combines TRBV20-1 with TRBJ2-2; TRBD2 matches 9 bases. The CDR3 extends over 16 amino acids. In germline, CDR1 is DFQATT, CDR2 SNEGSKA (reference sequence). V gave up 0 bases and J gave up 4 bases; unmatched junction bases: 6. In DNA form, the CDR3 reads TGCAGTGCTAGAGATCCTGGACTAGCGTTCACCGGGGAGCTGTTTTTT. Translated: CSARDPGLAFTGELFF.

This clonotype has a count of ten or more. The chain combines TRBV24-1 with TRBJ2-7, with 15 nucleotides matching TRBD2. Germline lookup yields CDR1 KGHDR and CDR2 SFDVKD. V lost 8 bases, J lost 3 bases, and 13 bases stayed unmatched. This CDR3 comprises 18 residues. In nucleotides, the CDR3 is TGTGCCACCAATTCCGGGACTAGCGGGAGGTATTGGGGCTACGAGCAGTACGTC. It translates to CATNSGTSGRYWGYEQYV.

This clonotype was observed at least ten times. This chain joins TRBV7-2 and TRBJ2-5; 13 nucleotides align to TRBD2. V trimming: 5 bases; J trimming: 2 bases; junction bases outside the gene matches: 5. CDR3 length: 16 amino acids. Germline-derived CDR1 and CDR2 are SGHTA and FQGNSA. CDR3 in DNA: TGTGCCAGCAGCCCACGACTAGCGGGGGGTCAAGAGACCCAGTACTTC. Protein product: CASSPRLAGGQETQYF.

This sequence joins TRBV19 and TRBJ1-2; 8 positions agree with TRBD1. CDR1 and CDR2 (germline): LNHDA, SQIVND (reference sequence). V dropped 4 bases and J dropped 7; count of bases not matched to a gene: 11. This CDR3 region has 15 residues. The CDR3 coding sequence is TGTGCCAGTAGTACCACTACGACAGGGGACTCTGGCTACACCTTC. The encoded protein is CASSTTTTGDSGYTF.

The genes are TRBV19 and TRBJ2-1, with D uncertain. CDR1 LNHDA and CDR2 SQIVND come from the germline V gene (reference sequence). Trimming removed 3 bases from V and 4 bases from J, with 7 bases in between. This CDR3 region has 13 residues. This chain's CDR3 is CASSMTPYNEQFF. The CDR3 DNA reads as TGTGCCAGTAGTATGACTCCTTACAATGAGCAGTTCTTC.

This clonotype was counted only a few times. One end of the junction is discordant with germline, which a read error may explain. DNA for the CDR3: TGTGCTAGTGGTTCAGCCAGCGGGAGGGCCCGTTCCTACAATGAGCAGTCCTTC. It yields the protein CASGSASGRARSYNEQSF. The rearrangement joins TRBV12-5 to TRBJ2-1; 10 bases map to TRBD2. The CDR3 extends over 18 amino acids. Germline V gene lookup returns CDR1 LGHNT and CDR2 FRNRAP.

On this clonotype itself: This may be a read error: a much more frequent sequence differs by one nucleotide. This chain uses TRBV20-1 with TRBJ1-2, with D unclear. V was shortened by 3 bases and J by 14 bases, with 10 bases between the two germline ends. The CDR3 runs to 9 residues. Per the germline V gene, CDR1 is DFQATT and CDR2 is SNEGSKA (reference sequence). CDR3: CSASVGWTF. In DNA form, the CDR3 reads TGCAGTGCTAGTGTTGGGTGGACCTTC.

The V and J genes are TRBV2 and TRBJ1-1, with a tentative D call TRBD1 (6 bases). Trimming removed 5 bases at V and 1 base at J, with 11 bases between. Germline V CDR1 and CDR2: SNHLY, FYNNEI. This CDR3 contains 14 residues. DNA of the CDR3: TGTGCCAGCAGTTCACAGGGTAAGAACACTGAAGCTTTCTTT. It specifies CASSSQGKNTEAFF.

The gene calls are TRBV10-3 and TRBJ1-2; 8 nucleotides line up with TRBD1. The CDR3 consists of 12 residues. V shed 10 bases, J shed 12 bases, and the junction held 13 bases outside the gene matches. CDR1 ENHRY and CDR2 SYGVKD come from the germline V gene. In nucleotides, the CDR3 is TGTGCCAGCCTCAGGGGGCCGGGGGGCCACACCTTC. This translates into CASLRGPGGHTF.

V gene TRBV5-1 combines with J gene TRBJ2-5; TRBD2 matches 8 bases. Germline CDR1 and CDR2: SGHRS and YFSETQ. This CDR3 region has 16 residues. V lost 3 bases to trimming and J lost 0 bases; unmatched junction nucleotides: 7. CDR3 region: CASSSPGLEYQETQYF. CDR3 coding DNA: TGCGCCAGCAGCTCCCCGGGACTAGAGTACCAAGAGACCCAGTACTTC.

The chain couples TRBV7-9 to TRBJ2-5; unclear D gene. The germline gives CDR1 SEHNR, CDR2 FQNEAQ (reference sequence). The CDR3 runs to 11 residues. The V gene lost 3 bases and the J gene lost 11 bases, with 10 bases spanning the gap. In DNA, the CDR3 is TGTGCCAGCAGCTTTTATTCGTGGCAGTACTTC. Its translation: CASSFYSWQYF.

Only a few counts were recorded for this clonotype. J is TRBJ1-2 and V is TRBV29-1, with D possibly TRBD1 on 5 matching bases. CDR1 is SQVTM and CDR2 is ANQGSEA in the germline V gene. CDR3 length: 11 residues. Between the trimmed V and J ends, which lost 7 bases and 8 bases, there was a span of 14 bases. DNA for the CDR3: TGCAGCGCTTCCGAGGGGAGAGGCTACACCTTC. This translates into CSASEGRGYTF.

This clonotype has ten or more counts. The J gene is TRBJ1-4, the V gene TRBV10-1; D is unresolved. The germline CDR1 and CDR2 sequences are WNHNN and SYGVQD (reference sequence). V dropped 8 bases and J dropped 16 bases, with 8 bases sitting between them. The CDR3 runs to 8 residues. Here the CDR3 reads CASGEGFF. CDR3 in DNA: TGCGCCAGCGGCGAGGGGTTTTTT.

The CDR3 bases are TGTGCCAGCAGTAAGTCAGGGATCCAAGGCTACACCTTC. Translating gives CASSKSGIQGYTF. The chain combines TRBV12-3 or TRBV12-4 with TRBJ1-2, with a tentative D call TRBD1 (5 bases). The V end lost 5 bases, the J end lost 8 bases, and 15 bases lay between the germline ends. This CDR3 is 13 amino acids long.

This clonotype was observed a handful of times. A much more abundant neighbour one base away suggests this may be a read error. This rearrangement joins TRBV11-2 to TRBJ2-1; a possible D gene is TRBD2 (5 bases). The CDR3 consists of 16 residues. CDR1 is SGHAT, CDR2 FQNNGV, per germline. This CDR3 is CASNSGERSSYSEQFF. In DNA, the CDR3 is TGTGCCAGCAATTCTGGGGAGCGAAGCTCCTACAGTGAGCAGTTCTTC.

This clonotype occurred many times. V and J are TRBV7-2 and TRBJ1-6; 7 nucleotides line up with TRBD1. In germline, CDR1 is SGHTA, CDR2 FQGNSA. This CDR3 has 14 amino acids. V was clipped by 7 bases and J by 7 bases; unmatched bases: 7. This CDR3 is CASTRQGKNSPLHF. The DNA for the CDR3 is TGTGCCAGCACCCGACAGGGAAAAAATTCACCCCTCCACTTT.

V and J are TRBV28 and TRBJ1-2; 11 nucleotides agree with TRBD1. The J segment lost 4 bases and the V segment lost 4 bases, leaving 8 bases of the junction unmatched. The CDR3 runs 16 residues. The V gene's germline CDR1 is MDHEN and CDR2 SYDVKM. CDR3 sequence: CASSSGQGGGLYGYTF. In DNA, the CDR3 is TGTGCCAGCAGTTCGGGACAGGGGGGGGGTCTCTATGGCTACACCTTC.

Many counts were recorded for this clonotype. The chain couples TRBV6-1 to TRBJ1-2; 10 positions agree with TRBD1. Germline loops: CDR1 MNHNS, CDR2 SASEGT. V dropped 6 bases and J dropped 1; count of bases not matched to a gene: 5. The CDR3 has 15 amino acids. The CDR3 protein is CASRGRTGGNYGYTF. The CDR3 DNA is TGTGCCAGCAGGGGGAGGACAGGGGGTAACTATGGCTACACCTTC.

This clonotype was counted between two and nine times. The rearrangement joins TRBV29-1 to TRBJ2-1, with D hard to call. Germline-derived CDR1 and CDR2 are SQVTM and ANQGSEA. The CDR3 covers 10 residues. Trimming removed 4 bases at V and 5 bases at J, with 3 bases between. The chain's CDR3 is CSVVNNEQFF. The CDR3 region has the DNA TGCAGCGTTGTTAACAATGAGCAGTTCTTC.